This entry is about one T cell receptor beta chain. The CDR3 spans 15 residues. The trim removed 3 bases at V and 6 bases at J, leaving 3 bases unmatched. CDR1 is MNHEY and CDR2 is SMNVEV in the germline V gene (reference sequence). Two negative PCRs, clearance, or symptom resolution characterized the recovered Cohort 3 donors. These data originate in a study of blood T cell repertoires in COVID-19. Assay: immunoSEQ multiplex PCR; the TCRdb copy retains only in-frame clones and omits some. Of 200,000 to 250,000 clones in the sample, approximately 80% were seen once. The sequenced sample was PBMCs or T cells enriched from blood (not recorded which). The gene calls are TRBV27 and TRBJ1-4; 11 bases align to TRBD1. The TCR was taken from a woman aged 55-75 years who had recovered from COVID-19. The CDR3 DNA sequence: TGTGCCAGCAGTTTTGGGACAGGGGGATATGAAAAACTGTTTTTT. Translation: CASSFGTGGYEKLFF.